The TCR beta chain described here comes from a study of identical twins. TCRdb fed the 5' RACE reads into MiXCR, producing one record per CDR3 protein. This sample has roughly 260,000 distinct CDR3 sequences, with 6% to 8.5% found just once. This CDR3 is built from 14 residues. CDR1 is SGHTA and CDR2 is FQGNSA in the germline V gene. V was shortened by 8 bases and J by 9 bases, with 19 bases between the two germline ends. This clonotype has ten or more counts. These data were also filed under a second study, of yellow fever vaccine responses in identical twins.

This receptor was taken from a woman under 30 in good health. The gene calls are TRBV7-2 and TRBJ2-2; D may be TRBD1 (5 bases). Sequencing input: CD8+ T cells sorted from blood. CDR3 protein: CASPPQTGTRELFF. The CDR3 DNA sequence: TGTGCCAGCCCCCCCCAAACAGGAACCCGGGAGCTGTTTTTT.